This TCR beta chain was sequenced for a study of technical replicates of blood from a few donors. Only one count was recorded for this clone. Germline CDR1 is SGHRS and CDR2 is YFSETQ. The trim removed 4 bases at V and 2 bases at J, leaving 11 bases unmatched. The CDR3 is 17 amino acids. Clones were read by immunoSEQ multiplex PCR, and TCRdb kept only the in-frame ones, dropping some. Found here are about 70,000 clones, just over 90% of them singletons; the top ten hold around 4.5%. The sequenced sample consisted of PBMCs. The chain recombines TRBV5-1 with TRBJ2-3, with 9 bases fitting TRBD2. This clonotype was obtained from a human donor in good health. Some clones in this sample may be carry-over from other donors' samples. The CDR3 DNA sequence: TGCGCCAGCAGCCCGACTCTAGCGGGGAGTTCCACAGATACGCAGTATTTT. As protein: CASSPTLAGSSTDTQYF.